Given below is one T cell receptor (beta chain) in context. Its specificity is not known. The data were obtained in a study of T cell repertoires in cytomegalovirus infection. From the reads, TCRdb called clonotypes with MiXCR, one entry per CDR3 protein. The sample lists about 570,000 distinct CDR3 sequences, 40% occurring once. Germline V CDR1 and CDR2: SEHNR, FQNEAQ (reference sequence). The CDR3 sequence is 17 residues long. V lost 5 bases to trimming and J lost 4 bases, with 21 bases between them. This receptor was identified in a human donor in good health (CMV status not recorded). Some clones in this sample may be carry-over from other donors' samples. The chain uses TRBV7-9 and TRBJ2-1; perhaps TRBD2 as D (6 bases). Sequencing was performed on cultured PBMCs, taken from culture after CMV antigen stimulation. DNA for the CDR3: TGTGCCAGCAGCCCCTTAAGCGGGCTTTCCCAATACAATGAGCAGTTCTTC. Its translation is CASSPLSGLSQYNEQFF.